This T cell receptor (beta chain) was identified during a study of a mutant IDH1 vaccine in newly diagnosed glioma (dated by TCRdb to the early 2020s). Regarding the complete study: Eight vaccinations were administered to patients in weeks 1, 3, 5, 7, 11, 15, 19 and 23, corresponding to visits V03 through V10. Vaccination was initiated 4-6 weeks after radiotherapy alone, or concurrently with temozolomide cycles in the chemotherapy-containing groups. Of the approximately 35 treated patients, roughly 60% were male and approximately 38% were female, and the mean age was approximately 41 years. Before enrollment, most patients had been given radiochemotherapy with temozolomide as standard therapy, while the rest had received either radiotherapy alone or temozolomide alone. Peripheral blood was drawn at six visits: V03 (baseline), V05, V07, V10, V12 and V13. For exploratory analyses, longitudinal TCRB deep sequencing was carried out in 25 treated patients wherever samples were available. Overall study outcomes, separate from this receptor: PBMC samples for TCRB deep sequencing were selected based on availability. According to the authors, sample limitations meant that analyses of patient blood samples could not be reproduced. Changes in the top peripheral T cell clonotypes picked up by TCRB sequencing did not appear to be linked to pseudoprogression. Immune responses induced by the vaccine were seen in over 90% of patients across multiple MHC alleles.

Cut back by 3 bases and 0 bases, the V and J ends lie 15 bases apart. The CDR3 runs 16 residues from the cysteine to the phenylalanine. Here the CDR3 DNA is all that survives: 48 bases in frame from base 1. The germline V gene sets CDR1 to ENHRY and CDR2 to SYGVKD. Concerning this clone itself: This clone's antigen is unknown. Base qualities are not provided; no much larger clone lies one nucleotide away.

Libraries were made using the immunoSEQ multiplex PCR assay. Rearranged TCR beta chain sequences were amplified with the hsTCRB Kit following the manufacturer's protocol. An Illumina MiSeq was used to sequence the TCRB libraries. Turning to the authors' computational methods: Demultiplexing, trimming and gene mapping were performed with the kit vendor's proprietary platform. Sourced from immuneACCESS, this table was stored by TCRdb with only in-frame sequences that have V and J called. A share of the clones is absent; for the studies checked, an unresolved V gene accounts for under half, and the remainder has no known explanation. The V and J calls and clone size are taken from that table; D and trimming were inferred from the DNA. The sample table records tens of thousands of clones; roughly three quarters of these occur just once. The leading ten clones occupy more than 9.5% of the sample. The time point label corresponds to: week 11, during vaccination. Every vaccine dose consisted of 300 ug of a 20-mer mutant IDH1 peptide in Montanide, administered subcutaneously together with topical imiquimod. Newly diagnosed WHO grade 3 or 4 IDH1-mutant astrocytomas showing loss of nuclear ATRX were present in the donors. The samples were drawn from NOA16, a multicentre, single-arm, open-label phase I trial in Germany that tested a mutant IDH1 peptide vaccine in humans for the first time. The DNeasy Blood and Tissue Kit was used to extract genomic DNA from EDTA blood for TCRB sequencing.

The source material was peripheral blood mononuclear cells (PBMCs), sampled from a glioma patient whose treatment included an IDH1 peptide vaccine. The chain links TRBV10-3 with TRBJ2-7; the D region possibly corresponds to TRBD2 (5 bases align). This sequence was found in a man in his late teens or twenties with glioma. Some clones in this sample may be carry-over from other donors' samples. The bases read TGTGCCATCAGTGAAGGCGCTAGCACAGTCTCCTACGAGCAGTACTTC. It is translated as CAISEGASTVSYEQYF.